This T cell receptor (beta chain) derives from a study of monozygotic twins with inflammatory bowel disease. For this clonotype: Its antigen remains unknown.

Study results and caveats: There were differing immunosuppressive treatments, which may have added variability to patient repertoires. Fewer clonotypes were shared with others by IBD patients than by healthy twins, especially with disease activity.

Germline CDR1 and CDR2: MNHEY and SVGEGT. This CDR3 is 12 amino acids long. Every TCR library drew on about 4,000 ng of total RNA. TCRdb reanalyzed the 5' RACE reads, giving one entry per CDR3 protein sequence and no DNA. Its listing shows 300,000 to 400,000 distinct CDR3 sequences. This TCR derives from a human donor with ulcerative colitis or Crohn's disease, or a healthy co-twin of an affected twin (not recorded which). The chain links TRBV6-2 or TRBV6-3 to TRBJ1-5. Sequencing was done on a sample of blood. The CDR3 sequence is CASSIYNQPQHF.